What follows are 19 T cell receptor beta chains derived from one specimen sequenced in a study of control samples from healthy donors and cancer patients. Produced via immunoSEQ multiplex PCR; TCRdb's table is partial and in-frame only. Of tens of thousands of clones in the sample, 65% to 85% are singletons; the top ten hold around 14%. The sequenced sample consisted of blood. All receptors derive from a man between 60 and 70 years old in good health.

J is TRBJ2-3 and V is TRBV6-2 or TRBV6-3, with TRBD2 matching over 9 bases. V dropped 5 bases and J dropped 4; count of bases not matched to a gene: 10. The CDR3 has 16 amino acids. The germline V gene has CDR1 MNHEY and CDR2 SVGEGT. The CDR3 DNA sequence: TGTGCCAGCAGTCAACGTAGCGGGAGCTACGCAGATACGCAGTATTTT. The encoded protein is CASSQRSGSYADTQYF.

The chain joins TRBV23-1 to TRBJ2-7, with 7 bases aligning to TRBD1. TRBV23-1 is an ORF, and what it does is uncertain. The CDR3 sequence is 15 residues long. V was pared by 0 bases and J by 5 bases, with 7 bases of the junction left unmatched. CDR3 in DNA: TGCGCCAGCAGTCAATCGCACAGGGGAAGGGACGAGCAGTACTTC. Protein: CASSQSHRGRDEQYF.

This clone has more than one count but fewer than ten. The chain's CDR3 is CASSQEGKKPYNEQFF. CDR3 bases: TGTGCCAGCAGCCAAGAAGGGAAGAAACCCTACAATGAGCAGTTCTTC. This chain links TRBV4-2 with TRBJ2-1; no clear D gene. The CDR3 has 16 residues. CDR1 and CDR2 (germline): LGHNA, YNFKEQ. V lost 0 bases and J 2 bases, leaving 11 bases between the germline ends.

The rearrangement uses TRBV6-4 and TRBJ2-1, with 8 bases that match TRBD1. From germline, CDR1 is MRHNA and CDR2 SNTAGT. Germline trimming cut 2 bases from V and 6 bases from J; bases unmatched to any gene: 6. The CDR3 is 15 amino acids. CDR3 sequence reads: CASSDGSTGANEQFF. CDR3 DNA sequence: TGTGCCAGCAGTGACGGCTCGACAGGGGCCAATGAGCAGTTCTTC.

This chain's CDR3 is CASSRRQAPYGYTF. The CDR3 nucleotides read TGTGCCAGCAGCCGCAGACAGGCCCCCTATGGCTACACCTTC. The gene calls are TRBV3-1 (or the pseudogene TRBV3-2) and TRBJ1-2; a weak D match, TRBD1 (6 bases). This CDR3 spans 14 amino acids. The V end lost 4 bases, the J end lost 4 bases, and 13 bases lay between the germline ends. CDR1 is LGHDT, CDR2 YNNKEL, per germline (reference sequence).

There are a few counts of this clone. An end of the junction does not agree with germline; a read error may underlie this. The chain carries TRBV2 and TRBJ1-4; D may be TRBD1 (6 bases). CDR1 SNHLY and CDR2 FYNNEI come from the germline V gene. This CDR3 is 12 amino acids long. For the CDR3, the DNA is TGTGCCAGCTTATCCGGGACACCCCAGAGTGTTTTT. Translation gives CASLSGTPQSVF. Looking up the rest from reference TRBV2 and TRBJ1-4 gives the full variable domain: EPEVTQTPSHQVTQMGQEVILRCVPISNHLYFYWYRQILGQKVEFLVSFYNNEISEKSEIFDDQFSVERPDGSNFTLKIRSTKLEDSAMYFCASLSGTPQSVFGSGTQLSVL.

The chain is built from TRBV6-2 or TRBV6-3 and TRBJ2-1; 8 nucleotides agree with TRBD2. Germline CDR1 is MNHEY and CDR2 is SVGEGT. CDR3 length equals 15 residues. The trim removed 2 bases at V and 8 bases at J, leaving 8 bases unmatched. The CDR3 bases are TGTGCCAGCAGTTACGGGTCGGGAGGGCAGGATGAGCAGTTCTTC. Encoded protein: CASSYGSGGQDEQFF.

The rearrangement joins TRBV5-1 to TRBJ1-2; D is unresolved. The CDR3 runs to 12 residues. V was pared by 7 bases and J by 4 bases, with 11 bases between. The germline V gene encodes CDR1 SGHRS and CDR2 YFSETQ. The CDR3 DNA reads TGCGCCAGCTCGGACGGACTCTATGGCTACACCTTC. This codes for CASSDGLYGYTF.

This clone was observed a few times. V is TRBV7-3 and J is TRBJ2-3, with unresolved D. The CDR3 is made up of 15 amino acids. Between the trimmed V and J ends, which lost 5 bases and 2 bases, there was a span of 14 bases. The V gene's germline CDR1 is SGHTA and CDR2 FQGTGA. CDR3 sequence reads: CASSPLGMTTDTQYF. The CDR3 coding sequence is TGTGCCAGCAGCCCCCTGGGTATGACCACAGATACGCAGTATTTT. The whole variable domain, filled in from reference TRBV7-3 and TRBJ2-3, reads GAGVSQTPSNKVTEKGKYVELRCDPISGHTALYWYRQSLGQGPEFLIYFQGTGAADDSGLPNDRFFAVRPEGSVSTLKIQRTERGDSAVYLCASSPLGMTTDTQYFGPGTRLTVL.

The chain has TRBV28 and TRBJ2-7; possibly TRBD1 for D (6 bases). The V end was cut by 2 bases, the J end by 5 bases, with 10 bases between. Germline CDR1 MDHEN, CDR2 SYDVKM. The CDR3 is made up of 13 amino acids. The CDR3 is CASSLPGDNEQYF. Here the CDR3 DNA reads TGTGCCAGCAGTTTACCAGGGGACAACGAGCAGTACTTC.

This chain connects TRBV29-1 to TRBJ2-1, with 9 bases that match TRBD2. Germline assignment: CDR1 SQVTM and CDR2 ANQGSEA. The length of the CDR3 is 12 residues. The V and J ends lost 7 bases and 7 bases, in that order; junction bases with no gene match: 5. The CDR3 nucleotides read TGCAGCGGACGGACTAGCGTTAATGAGCAGTTCTTC. Translated, it gives CSGRTSVNEQFF.

V and J are TRBV7-6 and TRBJ2-1; TRBD2 is a possible D gene (5 bases). Germline loops: CDR1 SGHVS, CDR2 FNYEAQ. The CDR3 consists of 15 residues. The V gene lost 2 bases and the J gene lost 1 base, with 9 bases spanning the gap. The CDR3, as DNA: TGTGCCAGCAGCTTAAGCGGCCTTTCCTACAATGAGCAGTTCTTC. It specifies CASSLSGLSYNEQFF.

The V and J genes are TRBV10-3 and TRBJ1-1; weak D call: TRBD1 (5 bases). This CDR3 has 16 amino acids. Germline-derived CDR1 and CDR2 are ENHRY and SYGVKD. Trimming removed 3 bases at V and 3 bases at J, with 17 bases between. The CDR3 reads CAISDPARGQDTEAFF. CDR3 bases: TGTGCCATCAGTGATCCTGCTAGGGGTCAGGACACTGAAGCTTTCTTT.

The chain couples TRBV4-1 to TRBJ1-3; D is perhaps TRBD1 (5 bases). In germline, CDR1 is MGHRA, CDR2 YSYEKL. V was cut by 1 base and J by 4 bases, with 14 bases left in between. CDR3 length: 16 residues. CDR3 sequence: CASSQGGAGLGNTIYF. CDR3 bases: TGCGCCAGCAGCCAAGGAGGAGCAGGGCTGGGAAACACCATATATTTT.

This clone was detected a few times. The rearrangement links TRBV6-1 to TRBJ1-2, with 8 bases aligning to TRBD1. V trimming: 1 base; J trimming: 5 bases; junction bases outside the gene matches: 6. This CDR3 has 15 amino acids. CDR1 and CDR2 from the germline V gene are MNHNS and SASEGT. The CDR3 reads CASSEVPRTGYGYTF. The CDR3 DNA follows: TGTGCCAGCAGTGAAGTCCCCAGGACAGGGTATGGCTACACCTTC.

CDR3 sequence: CATSDFGQGRNGELFF. The DNA for the CDR3 is TGTGCCACCAGTGATTTCGGTCAGGGAAGGAACGGGGAGCTGTTTTTT. This chain links TRBV24-1 with TRBJ2-2; D perhaps matches TRBD1 (5 bases). This CDR3 has 16 amino acids. V was shortened by 1 base and J by 7 bases, with 15 bases between the two germline ends. Germline CDR1 reads KGHDR; CDR2 reads SFDVKD.

This clone was recorded once. This chain connects TRBV4-1 to TRBJ2-1, with D perhaps TRBD2 (5 bases). The CDR3 consists of 17 residues. V gave up 2 bases and J gave up 2 bases, with 16 bases separating them. CDR1 is MGHRA, CDR2 YSYEKL, per germline. The DNA of the CDR3 is TGCGCCAGCAGCCAAAGTCCCGCGGGCCCCGCCTACAATGAGCAGTTCTTC. It codes for CASSQSPAGPAYNEQFF.

The V gene is TRBV28, the J gene TRBJ1-4; no definite D call. Germline assignment: CDR1 MDHEN and CDR2 SYDVKM. V lost 4 bases and J 8 bases, leaving 14 bases between the germline ends. The CDR3 consists of 14 residues. CDR3 sequence (DNA): TGTGCCAGCAGTTACACCCCCTTGCTGGAAAAACTGTTTTTT. It codes for CASSYTPLLEKLFF.

V is TRBV18 and J is TRBJ1-1; TRBD1 matches 7 bases. Germline V lookup: CDR1 KGHSH, CDR2 LQKENI. The CDR3 has 14 amino acids. Trimming removed 3 bases from V and 1 base from J; junction bases left unmatched: 2. The CDR3 DNA reads as TGTGCCAGCTCACCTGGACAGGAGAACACTGAAGCTTTCTTT. Translation gives CASSPGQENTEAFF.